Listed here is a single TCR beta chain. Its antigen target is currently unknown. The missing CDR3 end, 3 residues past where the read stops, is filled in from the germline J gene. This sample was included in a study of Tregs in tolerant kidney transplant recipients (dated by TCRdb to between 2018 and 2020). For the wider study: The transplants used related donors with nonmyeloablative bone marrow transplantation, and mixed chimerism in the human trials was transient. The study used TCRbeta sequencing to identify donor-specific regulatory T cells before combined kidney and bone marrow transplantation, then tracked those cells after transplant. The paper as a whole reports these results and caveats: The study was limited by small patient numbers, and the findings need validation in larger populations and under other immunosuppression protocols. In tolerant patients, donor-specific Tregs expanded more than Tregs overall, which suggests antigen-driven rather than nonspecific expansion. Expanding Tregs with activated donor B cells appeared to identify the most biologically relevant and donor-specific TCRbeta repertoire. For some patients the PCR primers changed over time, which made it impossible to compare the samples from those patients at the nucleotide level. Biological reproducibility was not directly assessed, although technical replication error appeared to be minimal.

For TCRbeta CDR3 sequencing, genomic DNA from the sorted cells was extracted using the QIAGEN DNeasy Blood and Tissue Kit. High-throughput TCRbeta CDR3 sequencing, which included PCR amplification with bias correction and internal controls, was done commercially through immunoSEQ. The paper's data handling went like this. Unique productive TCRbeta sequences were defined by CDR3 nucleotide sequence where primers matched, and otherwise by CDR3 amino acid sequence together with Vbeta and Jbeta genes. Sorting error was corrected by removing sequences shared between sorted populations at a frequency ratio of 2:1 or less, and the remaining shared sequences were assigned to the higher population. Donor-reactive sequences were defined as at least 5-fold expanded in CFSE-low cells versus unstimulated cells, with frequency of at least 0.01% in CFSE-low cells. Jensen-Shannon divergence, calculated on the top 100 TCRbeta sequences ranked by frequency, was used to quantify repertoire divergence. For any sample with multiple sequencing runs, sorting error was corrected in each run separately before the runs were pooled. TCRdb holds this immuneACCESS table with in-frame rearrangements only. Some clones are missing; in checked studies, unresolved V genes explain under half, and the rest has no known cause. V and J calls and clone size are those listed in that table; D and trimming were worked out from the DNA. This sample's records show about 30,000 clones. Clones ranked in the top ten supply 7.6% of the sample.

Taken from the germline V gene, the CDR1 and CDR2 loops are SGHRS and YFSETQ. A distance of 11 bases separates the germline ends of V and J, which lose 1 base and 0 bases respectively. The cysteine opens and the phenylalanine closes a CDR3 of 16 amino acids. Sequencing covers 39 bases of the CDR3, shown here with the frame starting at base 1. The time point label of this sample denotes: blood sample drawn before combined kidney and bone marrow transplant. Unstimulated Tregs (CD4+CD25+CD127-), CD4+ non-Tregs (CD4+CD25-), CD4 and CD8 cells were FACS-sorted from thawed PBMCs. The patients were a handful of recipients of combined kidney and bone marrow transplants from the ITN036ST trial, and samples were available only for these trial subjects. Healthy control blood was separated into PBMCs by Ficoll density gradient and cryopreserved, and patient PBMCs were collected both before and after transplant.

The sample was CD8+ T cells from blood, taken before the transplant. Recombination joined TRBV5-1 with TRBJ1-3; perhaps TRBD1 is the D gene, with 6 bases matching. This TCR was sampled from a human donor who received a combined kidney and bone marrow transplant. CDR3 DNA (partial): TGCGCCAGCAGCTTGCGGGGGGCGAACTCTGGAAACACC. Its coded protein is CASSLRGANSGNT. The whole CDR3 protein is CASSLRGANSGNTIYF.